This note documents a single TCR beta chain sequence. This sample stems from a study of blood T cell repertoires in COVID-19. Study-level information: Samples taken during acute and convalescent COVID-19 were collected in the United States, Italy and Spain.

Across roughly 25 US areas, participants ranged in age from roughly 18 to 95 years. Authors' processing steps: Nucleated cell number was recorded as an estimate derived from reference gene primer amplification. Assay used: immunoSEQ multiplex PCR; TCRdb lists only in-frame clones, some missing. V, J and clone size are those of that table, while D and trimming were read from the DNA. The sample holds approximately 250,000 clones, approximately 90% seen once. CDR3 length: 17 residues. Germline-derived CDR1 and CDR2 are MNHGY and SAAAGT. Trimming removed 2 bases from V and 6 bases from J, with 20 bases in between.

The sequencing sample was made of PBMCs or T cells enriched from blood (not recorded which). The sequence derives from an older woman in a cohort exposed to, infected with or recovered from COVID-19 (not recorded which). This chain joins TRBV6-8 and TRBJ2-1, with D possibly TRBD1 on 7 matching bases. The CDR3, as DNA: TGTGCCAGCAGTTACCTTACGGGGGACAGCAAGCCCAATGAGCAGTTCTTC. Translating it yields CASSYLTGDSKPNEQFF.